The clone carrying this TCR beta chain was seen at least ten times. Antigen specificity is unknown. For TCR, cDNA came from 5'RACE template switching, which added a universal primer site and UMIs. MiXCR, run by TCRdb on the 5' RACE reads, gives a single entry per CDR3 protein. The table has tens of thousands of distinct CDR3 sequences, roughly 7.4% seen once; the top ten hold around 28%. V lost 4 bases and J 4 bases, leaving 15 bases between the germline ends. Germline lookup yields CDR1 DFQATT and CDR2 SNEGSKA (reference sequence). The CDR3 totals 14 residues. This sample is drawn from a study of T cells after yellow fever vaccination. Points from the study as a whole: Contaminating bulk clonotypes could be abundant in FACS-sorted repertoires. Few clonotypes appeared in both CD4 and CD8 compartments. Re-detected after boosting: most primary clones, more than 95% of CD4 and about 89% of CD8.

Source: CD8+ T cells sorted from PBMCs, taken more than 13 days after the first yellow fever vaccination. The V gene is TRBV20-1, the J gene TRBJ2-3; no firm D call. This receptor was taken from a man aged 18-30 years who received the YFV17D yellow fever vaccine. CDR3 nucleotides: TGCAGTGCTACCCCTAAGATGGTCGCAGATACGCAGTATTTT. Amino acids: CSATPKMVADTQYF.